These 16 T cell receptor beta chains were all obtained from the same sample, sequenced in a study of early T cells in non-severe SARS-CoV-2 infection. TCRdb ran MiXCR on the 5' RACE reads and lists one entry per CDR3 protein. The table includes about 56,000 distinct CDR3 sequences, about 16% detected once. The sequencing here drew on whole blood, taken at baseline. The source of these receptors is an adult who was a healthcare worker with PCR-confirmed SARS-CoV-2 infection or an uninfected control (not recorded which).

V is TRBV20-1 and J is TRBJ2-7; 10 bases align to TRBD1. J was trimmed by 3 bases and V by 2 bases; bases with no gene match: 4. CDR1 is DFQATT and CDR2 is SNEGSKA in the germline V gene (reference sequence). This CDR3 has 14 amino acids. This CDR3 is CSARRTGGRYEQYF. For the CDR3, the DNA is TGCAGTGCTAGACGGACAGGGGGTCGCTACGAGCAGTACTTC.

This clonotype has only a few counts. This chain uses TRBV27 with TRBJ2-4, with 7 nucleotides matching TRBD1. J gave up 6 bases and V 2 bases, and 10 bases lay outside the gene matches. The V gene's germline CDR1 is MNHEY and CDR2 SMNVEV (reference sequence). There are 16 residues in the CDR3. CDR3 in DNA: TGTGCCAGCAGTTTAGGGGGCCGACAGGGCGCAAACATTCAGTACTTC. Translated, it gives CASSLGGRQGANIQYF.

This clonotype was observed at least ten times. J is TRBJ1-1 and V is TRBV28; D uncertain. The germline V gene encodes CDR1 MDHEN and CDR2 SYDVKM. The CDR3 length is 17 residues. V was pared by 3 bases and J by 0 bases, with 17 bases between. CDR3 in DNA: TGTGCCAGCAGTTTCGCTGGCATCACGATGTTGAACACTGAAGCTTTCTTT. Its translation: CASSFAGITMLNTEAFF.

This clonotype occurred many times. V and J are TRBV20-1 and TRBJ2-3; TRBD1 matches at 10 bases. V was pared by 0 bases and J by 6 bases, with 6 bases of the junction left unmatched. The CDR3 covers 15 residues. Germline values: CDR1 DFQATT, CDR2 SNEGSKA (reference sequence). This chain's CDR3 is CSARDLDRGLDTQYF. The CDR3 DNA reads TGCAGTGCTAGAGATCTCGACAGGGGGCTCGATACGCAGTATTTT.

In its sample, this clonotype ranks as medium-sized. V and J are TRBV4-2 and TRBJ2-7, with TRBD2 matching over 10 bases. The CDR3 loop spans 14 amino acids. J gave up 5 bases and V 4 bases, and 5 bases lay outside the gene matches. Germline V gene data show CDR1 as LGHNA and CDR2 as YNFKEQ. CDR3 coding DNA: TGTGCCAGCAGCCCAAGCGGGAGGGCCCACGAGCAGTACTTC. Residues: CASSPSGRAHEQYF.

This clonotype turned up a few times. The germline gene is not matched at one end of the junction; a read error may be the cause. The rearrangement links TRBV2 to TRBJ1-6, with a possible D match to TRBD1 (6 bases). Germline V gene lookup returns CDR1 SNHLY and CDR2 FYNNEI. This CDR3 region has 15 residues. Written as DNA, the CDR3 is TGTGCCAGCAGTCAAGCCAGGGGAGATAATTCACCCCTCCACTTT. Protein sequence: CASSQARGDNSPLHF. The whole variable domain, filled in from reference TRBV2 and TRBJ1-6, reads EPEVTQTPSHQVTQMGQEVILRCVPISNHLYFYWYRQILGQKVEFLVSFYNNEISEKSEIFDDQFSVERPDGSNFTLKIRSTKLEDSAMYFCASSQARGDNSPLHFGNGTRLTVT.

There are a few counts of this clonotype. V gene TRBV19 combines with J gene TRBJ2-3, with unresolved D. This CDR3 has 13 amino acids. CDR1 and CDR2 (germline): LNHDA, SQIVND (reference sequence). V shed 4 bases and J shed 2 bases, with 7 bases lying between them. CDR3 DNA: TGTGCCAGTAGTAGGCAGCACACAGATACGCAGTATTTT. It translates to CASSRQHTDTQYF.

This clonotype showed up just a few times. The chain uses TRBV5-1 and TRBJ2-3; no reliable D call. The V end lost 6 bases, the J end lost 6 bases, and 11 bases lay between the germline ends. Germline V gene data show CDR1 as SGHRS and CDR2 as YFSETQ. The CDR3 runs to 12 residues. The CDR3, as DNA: TGCGCCAGCACGGCAGGACGGGATACGCAGTATTTT. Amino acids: CASTAGRDTQYF. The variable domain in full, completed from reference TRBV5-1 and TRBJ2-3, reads KAGVTQTPRYLIKTRGQQVTLSCSPISGHRSVSWYQQTPGQGLQFLFEYFSETQRNKGNFPGRFSGRQFSNSRSEMNVSTLELGDSALYLCASTAGRDTQYFGPGTRLTVL.

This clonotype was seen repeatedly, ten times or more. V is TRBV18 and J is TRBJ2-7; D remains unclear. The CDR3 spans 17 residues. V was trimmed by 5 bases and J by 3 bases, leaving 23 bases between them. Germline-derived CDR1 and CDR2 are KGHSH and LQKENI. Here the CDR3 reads CASSDLMMGSGDYEQYF. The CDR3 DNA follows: TGTGCCAGCTCAGACTTAATGATGGGCTCGGGTGACTACGAGCAGTACTTC.

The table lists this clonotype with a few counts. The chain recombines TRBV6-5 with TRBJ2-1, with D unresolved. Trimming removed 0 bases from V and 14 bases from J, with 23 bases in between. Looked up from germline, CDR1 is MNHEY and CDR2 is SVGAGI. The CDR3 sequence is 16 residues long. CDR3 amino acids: CASSYSPSVGKVSEFF. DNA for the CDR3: TGTGCCAGCAGTTACTCCCCCTCGGTTGGAAAGGTTTCGGAGTTCTTC.

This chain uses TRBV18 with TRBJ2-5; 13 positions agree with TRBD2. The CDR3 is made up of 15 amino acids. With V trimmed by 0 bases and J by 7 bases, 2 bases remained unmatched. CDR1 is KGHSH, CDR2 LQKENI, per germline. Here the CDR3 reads CASSPPGLAGWTQYF. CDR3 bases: TGTGCCAGCTCACCACCGGGACTAGCGGGATGGACCCAGTACTTC. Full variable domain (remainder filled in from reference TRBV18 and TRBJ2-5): NAGVMQNPRHLVRRRGQEARLRCSPMKGHSHVYWYRQLPEEGLKFMVYLQKENIIDESGMPKERFSAEFPKEGPSILRIQQVVRGDSAAYFCASSPPGLAGWTQYFGPGTRLLVL.

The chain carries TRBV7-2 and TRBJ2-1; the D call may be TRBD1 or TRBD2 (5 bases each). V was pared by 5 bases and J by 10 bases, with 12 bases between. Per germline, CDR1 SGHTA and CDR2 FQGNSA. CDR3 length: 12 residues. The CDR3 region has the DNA TGTGCCAGCAGCCGACCGGGGCGGGAGCAGTTCTTC. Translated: CASSRPGREQFF.

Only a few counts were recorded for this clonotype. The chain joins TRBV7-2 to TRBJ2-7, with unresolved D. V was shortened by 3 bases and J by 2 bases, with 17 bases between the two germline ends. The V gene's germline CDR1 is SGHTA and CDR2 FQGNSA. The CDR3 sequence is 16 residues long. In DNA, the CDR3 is TGTGCCAGCAGCTTGGCCGTAGCCGGGTCCCCCTACGAGCAGTACTTC. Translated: CASSLAVAGSPYEQYF.

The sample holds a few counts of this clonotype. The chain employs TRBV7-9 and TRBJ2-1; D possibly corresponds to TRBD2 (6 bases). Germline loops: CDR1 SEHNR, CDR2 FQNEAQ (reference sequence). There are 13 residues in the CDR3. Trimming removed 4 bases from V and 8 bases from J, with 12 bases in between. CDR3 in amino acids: CASSSTSFDEQFF. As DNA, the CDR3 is TGTGCCAGCAGCTCGACTAGTTTCGATGAGCAGTTCTTC.

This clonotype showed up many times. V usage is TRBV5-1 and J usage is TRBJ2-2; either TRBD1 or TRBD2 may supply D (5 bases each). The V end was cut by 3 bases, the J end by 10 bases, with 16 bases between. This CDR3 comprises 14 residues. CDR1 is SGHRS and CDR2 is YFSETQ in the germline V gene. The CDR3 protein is CASSSTGAVEELFF. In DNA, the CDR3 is TGCGCCAGCAGCTCTACCGGGGCGGTGGAGGAGCTGTTTTTT.

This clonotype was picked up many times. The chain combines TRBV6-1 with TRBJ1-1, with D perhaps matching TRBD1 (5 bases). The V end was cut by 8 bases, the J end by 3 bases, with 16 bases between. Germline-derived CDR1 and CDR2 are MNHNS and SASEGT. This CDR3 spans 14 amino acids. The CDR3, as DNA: TGTGCCAGCGGCTCCGGGGGTTTGGACACTGAAGCTTTCTTT. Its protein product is CASGSGGLDTEAFF.